The rows below give T cell receptor beta chains drawn from one sample of a study of early T cells in non-severe SARS-CoV-2 infection. MiXCR, run by TCRdb on the 5' RACE reads, gives a single entry per CDR3 protein. The sample lists 95,000 to 150,000 distinct CDR3 sequences, under 15% occurring once. Input material: whole blood. The receptors here all came from an adult who was a healthcare worker with PCR-confirmed SARS-CoV-2 infection or an uninfected control (not recorded which). CDR3s include the opening cysteine and the closing phenylalanine or tryptophan. Each record gives: J gene, clone size, D gene, V gene, CDR3 protein, CDR3 DNA. D genes are given only for firm matches. Expanded clones are given a class, and other clones once, few, many or no size at all.

TRBJ1-2,NA,NA,TRBV5-1,CASSLSTFSNYGYTF,TGCGCCAGCAGCTTGAGCACCTTTTCTAACTATGGCTACACCTTC
TRBJ2-5,NA,TRBD2,TRBV29-1,CSGGLASQETQYF,TGCAGCGGTGGACTAGCGAGCCAAGAGACCCAGTACTTC
TRBJ2-4,NA,NA,TRBV12-3/TRBV12-4,CASSFLGGPGNIQYF,TGTGCCAGCAGTTTCTTGGGGGGCCCTGGCAACATTCAGTACTTC
TRBJ1-2,NA,NA,TRBV5-5,CASSFGTRGYTF,TGTGCCAGCAGCTTTGGAACGCGCGGCTACACCTTC
TRBJ2-6,NA,TRBD2,TRBV7-6,CASSPPLADKSGANVLTF,TGTGCCAGCAGCCCACCACTAGCGGACAAATCTGGGGCCAACGTCCTGACTTTC
TRBJ1-1,NA,NA,TRBV18,CASSALALDNTEAFF,TGTGCCAGCTCGGCACTGGCTCTCGATAACACTGAAGCTTTCTTT
TRBJ2-1,many,TRBD2,TRBV3-1,CASSQVGLADNEQFF,TGTGCCAGCAGCCAAGTCGGACTAGCGGACAATGAGCAGTTCTTC
TRBJ1-5,many,NA,TRBV4-1,CASSQDQGLPQHF,TGCGCCAGCAGCCAAGATCAGGGCTTGCCCCAGCATTTT
TRBJ1-4,few,NA,TRBV27,CASSPLRGPNEKLFF,TGTGCCAGCAGTCCATTGCGGGGACCTAATGAAAAACTGTTTTTT
TRBJ1-1,NA,NA,TRBV5-1,CASSLMHPSEAFF,TGCGCCAGCAGCTTAATGCATCCTAGCGAAGCTTTCTTT
TRBJ2-7,once,NA,TRBV7-7,CASSPYPGGYEQYF,TGTGCCAGCAGCCCCTACCCCGGCGGATACGAGCAGTACTTC
TRBJ2-3,few,NA,TRBV7-9,CASSPLFSGASSTDTQYF,TGTGCCAGCAGCCCTCTCTTCTCCGGGGCTTCTAGCACAGATACGCAGTATTTT
TRBJ2-2,NA,NA,TRBV11-2,CASSLISPGAGELFF,TGTGCCAGCAGCTTAATCTCTCCCGGAGCCGGGGAGCTGTTTTTT
TRBJ1-2,NA,NA,TRBV6-1,CASSESPGTYGYTF,TGTGCCAGCAGTGAATCTCCCGGGACCTATGGCTACACCTTC
TRBJ1-1,many,NA,TRBV29-1,CSVGTTGEAFF,TGCAGCGTTGGTACGACTGGGGAAGCTTTCTTT
TRBJ2-7,many,TRBD2,TRBV9,CASSKAGGLYEQYF,TGTGCCAGCAGCAAAGCGGGGGGGCTCTACGAGCAGTACTTC
TRBJ1-5,few,NA,TRBV3-1,CASSQGHSSEPQHF,TGTGCCAGCAGCCAAGGGCATTCCTCAGAGCCCCAGCATTTT
TRBJ1-1,many,TRBD1,TRBV18,CASSPQGANTEAFF,TGTGCCAGCTCTCCACAGGGGGCGAACACTGAAGCTTTCTTT
TRBJ2-7,NA,TRBD1,TRBV7-9,CASSLKTGLREQYF,TGTGCCAGCAGCTTAAAGACAGGGTTAAGGGAGCAGTACTTC
TRBJ1-5,few,NA,TRBV19,CASTSAGRGGTQHF,TGTGCCAGTACCAGCGCAGGGCGAGGCGGGACCCAGCATTTT
TRBJ2-2,few,NA,TRBV9,CASSPRPYTGELFF,TGTGCCAGCAGCCCCCGTCCATACACCGGGGAGCTGTTTTTT
TRBJ2-5,few,TRBD1,TRBV4-1,CASSQAGPGGTGYQETQYF,TGCGCCAGCAGCCAAGCTGGCCCGGGCGGGACAGGGTACCAAGAGACCCAGTACTTC
TRBJ2-5,few,NA,TRBV5-4,CASSLETTKTQYF,TGTGCCAGCAGCTTGGAAACCACGAAGACCCAGTACTTC
TRBJ1-5,few,NA,TRBV30,CAWSGGYRESWPQHF,TGTGCCTGGAGTGGAGGATACAGGGAGAGTTGGCCCCAGCATTTT
TRBJ2-3,few,NA,TRBV14,CASSQRWGRRTDTQYF,TGTGCCAGCAGCCAGAGGTGGGGCAGACGCACAGATACGCAGTATTTT
TRBJ2-2,NA,NA,TRBV7-2,CASSSSRSWNTGELFF,TGTGCCAGCAGCTCGTCACGGTCATGGAACACCGGGGAGCTGTTTTTT
TRBJ2-1,NA,TRBD2,TRBV7-7,CASSLEAWEGEQFF,TGTGCCAGCAGCTTAGAAGCCTGGGAGGGTGAGCAGTTCTTC
TRBJ2-7,NA,TRBD1,TRBV3-1,CASSHDPKGQSYEQYF,TGTGCCAGCAGCCACGATCCAAAGGGACAGAGCTACGAGCAGTACTTC
TRBJ2-1,many,NA,TRBV7-9,CASSLGIGRYNEQFF,TGTGCCAGCAGCTTAGGAATTGGGAGGTACAATGAGCAGTTCTTC
TRBJ2-7,few,NA,TRBV9,CASSGGTGIFYEQYF,TGTGCCAGCAGCGGAGGGACCGGGATTTTCTACGAGCAGTACTTC
TRBJ1-1,NA,TRBD1,TRBV7-8,CASSLWWDRDGKRNTEAFF,TGTGCCAGCAGCTTATGGTGGGACAGGGACGGCAAGAGGAACACTGAAGCTTTCTTT
TRBJ1-6,NA,TRBD1,TRBV30,CAWSPVGDRNSPLHF,TGTGCCTGGAGTCCCGTGGGGGACAGGAATTCACCCCTCCACTTT
TRBJ2-1,few,NA,TRBV5-4,CASSRKDGYNEQFF,TGTGCCAGCAGCCGAAAGGACGGGTACAATGAGCAGTTCTTC
TRBJ1-4,few,NA,TRBV20-1,CSAGGLFF,TGCAGTGCCGGGGGGCTGTTTTTT
TRBJ1-4,NA,NA,TRBV12-3/TRBV12-4,CASRQFRSEKLFF,TGTGCCAGCAGACAGTTCAGGAGTGAAAAACTGTTTTTT
TRBJ1-5,few,NA,TRBV6-1,CASSEVSSNQPQHF,TGTGCCAGCAGTGAAGTTTCGTCCAATCAGCCCCAGCATTTT
TRBJ1-4,NA,NA,TRBV7-2,CASSLNPGQGTEKLFF,TGTGCCAGCAGCTTAAACCCGGGCCAGGGGACAGAAAAACTGTTTTTT
TRBJ2-2,few,TRBD1,TRBV29-1,CSALTGGSSGELFF,TGCAGCGCTTTGACAGGGGGGTCGTCCGGGGAGCTGTTTTTT
TRBJ2-7,NA,TRBD2,TRBV30,CAWIPSPGGQGEQYF,TGTGCCTGGATCCCATCCCCGGGGGGGCAAGGCGAGCAGTACTTC
TRBJ2-7,NA,NA,TRBV18,CAGSPRGRMGEQYF,TGTGCCGGCTCACCACGGGGACGCATGGGAGAGCAGTACTTC
TRBJ1-6,many,NA,TRBV12-3/TRBV12-4,CASAGHDNSPLHF,TGTGCCAGCGCGGGGCACGACAATTCACCCCTCCACTTT
TRBJ2-7,NA,NA,TRBV7-8,CASSRTEDYEQYF,TGTGCCAGCAGTCGAACAGAGGACTACGAGCAGTACTTC
TRBJ2-1,NA,TRBD1,TRBV27,CASRGQGGDEQFF,TGTGCCAGCAGGGGACAGGGTGGCGATGAGCAGTTCTTC
TRBJ2-3,many,TRBD2,TRBV9,CASSPGIAGGVADTQYF,TGTGCCAGCAGCCCCGGGATAGCGGGGGGGGTAGCAGATACGCAGTATTTT
TRBJ2-5,few,TRBD2,TRBV6-5,CASSYDRKAGVETQYF,TGTGCCAGCAGTTACGACCGCAAGGCGGGGGTAGAGACCCAGTACTTC
TRBJ2-7,many,NA,TRBV5-4,CASSLAGGGANYEQYF,TGTGCCAGCAGCTTGGCCGGGGGTGGGGCCAACTACGAGCAGTACTTC
TRBJ1-5,NA,NA,TRBV3-1,CASSQGSPGLLQPQHF,TGTGCCAGCAGCCAAGGATCGCCAGGGCTTCTGCAGCCCCAGCATTTT
TRBJ2-5,NA,NA,TRBV5-1,CASSSGGVGETQYF,TGCGCCAGCAGCTCCGGAGGAGTCGGGGAGACCCAGTACTTC
TRBJ1-1,NA,TRBD1,TRBV29-1,CSVDRQGLEAFF,TGCAGCGTTGACCGACAGGGGCTTGAAGCTTTCTTT
TRBJ1-5,NA,NA,TRBV19,CASSPAISGAQHF,TGTGCCAGTAGCCCAGCGATAAGTGGAGCCCAGCATTTT
TRBJ2-4,few,NA,TRBV18,CASSPKDTVRDIQYF,TGTGCCAGCTCACCAAAAGACACTGTTCGTGACATTCAGTACTTC
TRBJ2-7,NA,TRBD1,TRBV10-3,CAISDGTDEQYF,TGTGCCATCAGTGACGGGACAGACGAGCAGTACTTC
TRBJ2-1,many,TRBD2,TRBV12-3/TRBV12-4,CASTPPGGHNEQFF,TGTGCCAGCACCCCTCCGGGGGGACACAATGAGCAGTTCTTC